This T cell receptor (beta chain) was sequenced in a study of shared clonotypes between healthy human individuals. CDR3 length equals 17 residues. Trimming cost V 3 bases and J 5 bases, with 22 bases left between them. Germline V gene data show CDR1 as MGHRA and CDR2 as YSYEKL. Naive CD8 populations comprised CD45RO-negative cells positively selected for CCR7, excluding terminally differentiated effector memory CD45RA+ cells. Study outcomes and limitations: The study generally estimated greater richness for naive than memory subsets.

Sequenced by immunoSEQ multiplex PCR; TCRdb stores in-frame clones only, minus some. The table shows hundreds of thousands of clones, with 95% occurring only once. Turning to this clone: Its antigen is as yet unknown.

The chain carries TRBV4-1 and TRBJ1-1, with D tentatively TRBD1 (5 bases). This receptor was identified in a woman aged 25 to 39 in good health. The specimen sequenced was naive CD8+ T cells sorted from blood. Here the CDR3 reads CASSQGTLGRYGTEAFF. In DNA form, the CDR3 reads TGCGCCAGCAGCCAGGGGACCCTGGGCCGTTATGGGACTGAAGCTTTCTTT.